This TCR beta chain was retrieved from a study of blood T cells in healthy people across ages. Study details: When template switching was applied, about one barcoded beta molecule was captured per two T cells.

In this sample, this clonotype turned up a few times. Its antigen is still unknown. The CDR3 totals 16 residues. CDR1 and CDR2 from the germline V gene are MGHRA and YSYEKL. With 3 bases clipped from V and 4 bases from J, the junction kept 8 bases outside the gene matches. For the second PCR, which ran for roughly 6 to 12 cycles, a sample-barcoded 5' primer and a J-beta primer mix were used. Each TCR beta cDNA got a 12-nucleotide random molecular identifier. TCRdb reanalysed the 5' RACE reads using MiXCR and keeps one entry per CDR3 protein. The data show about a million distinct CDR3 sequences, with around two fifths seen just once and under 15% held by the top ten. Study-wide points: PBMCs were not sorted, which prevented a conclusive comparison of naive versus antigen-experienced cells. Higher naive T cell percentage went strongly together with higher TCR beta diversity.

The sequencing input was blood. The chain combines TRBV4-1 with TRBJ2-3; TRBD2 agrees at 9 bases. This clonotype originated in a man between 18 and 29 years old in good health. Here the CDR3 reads CASSQRVGLAPDTQYF. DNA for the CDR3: TGCGCCAGCAGCCAGAGAGTGGGACTAGCTCCAGATACGCAGTATTTT.